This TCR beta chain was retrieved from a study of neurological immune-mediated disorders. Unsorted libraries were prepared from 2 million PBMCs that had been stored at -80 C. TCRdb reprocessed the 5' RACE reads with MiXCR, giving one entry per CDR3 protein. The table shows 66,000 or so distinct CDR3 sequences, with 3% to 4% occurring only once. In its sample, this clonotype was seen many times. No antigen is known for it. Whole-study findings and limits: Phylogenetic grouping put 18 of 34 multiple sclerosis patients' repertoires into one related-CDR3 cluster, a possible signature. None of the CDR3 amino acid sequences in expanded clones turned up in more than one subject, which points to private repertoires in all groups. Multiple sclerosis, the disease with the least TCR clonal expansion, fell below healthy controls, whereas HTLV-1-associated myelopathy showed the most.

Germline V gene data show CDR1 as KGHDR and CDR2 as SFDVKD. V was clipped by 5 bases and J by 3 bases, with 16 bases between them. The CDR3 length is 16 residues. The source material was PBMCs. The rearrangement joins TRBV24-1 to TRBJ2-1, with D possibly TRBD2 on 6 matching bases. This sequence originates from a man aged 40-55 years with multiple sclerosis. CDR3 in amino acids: CATSASGLPHYNEQFF. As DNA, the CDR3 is TGTGCCACCAGTGCCTCGGGACTCCCTCACTACAATGAGCAGTTCTTC.